This T cell receptor (beta chain) was recorded in a study of cytomegalovirus exposure and HLA in healthy donors (dated by TCRdb to about 2017). Context from the whole study: An earlier analysis of 587 of the donors reported about 280 Gb of sequence data and around 120 million unique TCR beta sequences obtained from about 179 million T cells. An early release covering about 600 HLA-typed donors comprised about 300 gigabases of sequencing data and roughly 85 million unique TCR sequences. Of the 300 to 500 genotyped donors, roughly 76% were placed in the genetic ancestry cluster associated with self-reported Caucasian donors. The study aimed to test whether cataloging public T cell receptors could reveal signatures of past pathogen exposure. The study used immunosequencing to profile the T cell repertoires of more than 650 subjects and linked those repertoires to cytomegalovirus serostatus. In addition to the first cohort of 666 subjects, a separate validation cohort of approximately 130 different subjects was used. To predict cytomegalovirus infection status, the study combined high-throughput TCR immunosequencing, statistical association of individual TCRs with disease status, and machine learning. A later analysis re-analyzed previously published TCR beta repertoires from about 600 donors and added high-resolution HLA genotyping to study TCR occurrence patterns. The later analysis used no new phenotypic data to find candidate immune exposures, relying instead on TCR beta sequences and their occurrence across donors. In an earlier analysis of over 550 of the donors, high-throughput TCR beta sequencing was used to judge whether each TCR beta V gene segment behaved as functional or pseudogenic. Donor age, sex, ethnicity and CMV serostatus were compiled alongside the repertoire data. A later genetic analysis used genome-wide SNP genotypes for about three fifths of the 666 donors, treating that subset as a discovery cohort. Every discovery cohort repertoire had been produced on one sequencing platform. HLA typing covered class I and class II loci at four-digit resolution. Typing coverage differed by locus: A, B, C, DRB1 and DQB1 were typed in about 629-630 donors, DQA1 in about 550, DPA1 in nearly 610, and DPB1 in 450 to 480. Roughly 5 DR-DQ haplotypes were handled as single units for association and clustering, since linkage in the cohort was strong. Among about 360 genotyped donors of the cohort, an average of about 240,000 unique TCR beta nucleotide sequences were sequenced per donor, roughly 20% of them non-productive. Study-level results and caveats: In a later analysis, TCR association rates were found to vary across HLA loci, with the most associated TCRs seen for DRB1 alleles and the fewest for HLA-C alleles. An association between a missense DCLRE1C variant and V-gene and J-gene trimming of TCR beta chains was found in a later genetic analysis and replicated in an independent cohort. For the cohort, immune exposure information was limited to CMV serostatus. Because counts were too low, 15 or so rarely observed V segments, including chromosome 9 orphons, were excluded from the earlier analysis of 587 of the donors. Because HLA typing was missing for some donors at each locus, association tests included only the typed subset. A cluster of highly shared sequence variants was judged likely to be a technical artifact of the sequencing pipeline. The authors suggested that the approach could potentially be generalized to other disease states and immunological phenotypes. Across donors, most TCR sequences were observed very rarely, whereas some public TCRs were present in many individuals. Only TCR beta chains were sequenced in this cohort, and the absence of alpha or paired-chain data limited detectable features. In a later analysis, most CMV-associated TCR beta chains were found to appear HLA-restricted, with HLA associations seemingly driven largely by CMV exposure. When HLA alleles, especially DR and DQ, strongly co-occurred, TCR associations were difficult to assign to individual alleles. Sequencing depth was assumed to be roughly uniform across donors in the presence/absence analyses, though that assumption may not hold. Some IMGT-functional V segments, including TRBV6-2 and TRBV6-3, could not be distinguished by the 87-base-pair reads and were therefore excluded. The classifier was reported to diagnose cytomegalovirus status with high specificity and sensitivity in both the original and validation cohorts. An earlier analysis of approximately 500 of the donors showed that most TCR beta V segments appeared in productive rearrangements either about 87% or about 30% of the time, which broadly matched IMGT annotations. A few of the identified cytomegalovirus-associated TCR beta chains were confirmed in vitro to be specific for cytomegalovirus antigens. Specific HLA alleles were associated with over 15,000 TCR beta sequences at a false discovery rate of 0.05 in a later analysis. A later genetic analysis reported fewer N-insertions in productive TCRs among donors in an Asian-associated ancestry cluster than the approximately 670-donor mean. The study listed 164 TCR beta chains as associated with cytomegalovirus. A further reported finding was that TCR beta sequences accurately predicted the HLA-A and HLA-B alleles for most subjects in the first cohort. A later analysis found that HLA-associated TCR beta chains were more clonally expanded and had lower generation probabilities than equally common non-associated chains. Linkage disequilibrium might explain the correlated functional status among segregating V segments, but an unknown experimental factor could not be excluded. According to a later analysis, parvovirus B19, influenza, CMV and Epstein-Barr virus appeared linked to several top co-occurrence clusters.

The cohort was made up of 666 healthy bone marrow donors. Cohort members were all nominally healthy when sampled, although unrecorded immune exposures were likely present. The donor tested CMV seronegative and was one of the 352 seronegative cohort members. A peripheral blood sample was collected from each donor, and TCR beta sequencing was performed on peripheral blood mononuclear cells. The Qiagen DNeasy Blood Extraction Kit was used to extract genomic DNA from the blood cell samples. The library relied on the immunoSEQ multiplex PCR assay. For the multiplex PCR, a mixture combining 60 forward primers for TCR Vbeta segments and 13 reverse primers for TCR Jbeta segments was used. A multiplex PCR assay on genomic DNA amplified the CDR3 region of rearranged TCR beta genes. On the Illumina HiSeq System, the amplified TCR beta libraries were sequenced as 87-base-pair reads. On the authors' methods: In a later analysis, some 80 million unique TCR beta chains were counted across the roughly 610 repertoires, and about 10 million of these chains were shared by at least two donors. Raw reads were error-corrected and collapsed into unique sequences by a nearest-neighbor algorithm in which closely related sequences were merged to remove PCR and sequencing errors. V, D and J gene segments were assigned by aligning CDR3 sequences to IMGT reference sequences. For a sequence to be retained, at least a six-nucleotide match to both a V gene segment and a J gene segment was required. A rearrangement counted as productive if the CDR3 had no stop codons and remained in frame with V and J, and every other rearrangement counted as non-productive. CDR3 was defined according to IMGT convention as the region running from the second conserved V-encoded cysteine to the conserved J-encoded phenylalanine. In an earlier analysis of around 540 of the donors, sequences lacking an unambiguous match to a single V gene segment were excluded. In an earlier analysis of 587 of the donors, a V segment was called functional when productive rearrangements were above 56.7%, and segregating when the standard deviation between donors exceeded 5%. To diagnose cytomegalovirus status from the catalog of TCR beta chain sequences, a statistical classification framework was built. V and J gene assignment, in a later analysis, came from comparing TCR nucleotide sequences with IMGT/GENE-DB human TR gene sequences. The TCRdist pipeline was used in a later analysis to assign CDR3 sequences and most-parsimonious VDJ recombination scenarios. In a later analysis, every TCR beta chain was defined by the combination of its CDR3 amino acid sequence and its V-gene family, and reads without a unique V-gene family were dropped. As a way to deal with suspected cross-contamination and a sequencing artifact, a later analysis dropped over 550 nucleotide sequences that were highly shared and had low generation probability. For each public chain, a later analysis derived a clonal expansion index from normalized ranks of inferred template counts within each repertoire. A later analysis computed generation probabilities with a VDJ recombination model fitted to out-of-frame rearrangements, and checked the results against IGoR. A later analysis scored TCR-TCR, TCR-HLA and TCR-CMV co-occurrence with hypergeometric tests, applying a repertoire-size bias correction to TCR pairs. False discovery rates were estimated in a later analysis by permuting HLA or CMV assignments 20 times. A later analysis grouped co-occurring TCRs with DBSCAN, adding TCRdist sequence similarity when clustering within HLA-allele-positive subsets. For co-occurrence clustering, repertoires with fewer than 30,000 or more than 120,000 public chains were excluded, along with five repertoires with anomalous nucleotide sharing. TCRdb limited this immuneACCESS table to in-frame rearrangements with V and J called. A share of clones is missing; checked studies link under half to unresolved V genes, and the rest is unexplained. That table is the source of V, J and clone size, and D and trimming were worked out from the DNA. The sample includes 200,000 to 250,000 clones, with more than 75% observed a single time. Of the sample, around 4% falls within the top ten clones.

The germline V and J ends show losses of 5 bases and 0 bases respectively, and no gene match explains 7 bases of the junction. The germline V gene yields MDHEN for CDR1 and SYDVKM for CDR2. The CDR3 sequence holds 18 residues, the cysteine and phenylalanine included. Only the CDR3 part of the read is kept: 54 bases, read in frame from the first base. This clone has a handful of counts. Its antigen is unknown. No much larger clone is present one base from it, and per-base qualities are unavailable. The clonotype was recovered from a male donor in good health and CMV-seronegative. Here the chain combines TRBV28 and TRBJ2-6; the central 10 bases match TRBD1. The sequencing sample was made of PBMCs. The nucleotides read TGTGCCAGCAGTAGGACAGGGGGTGCCCACTCTGGGGCCAACGTCCTGACTTTC. The translation is CASSRTGGAHSGANVLTF.